A selection of T cell receptor beta chains follows, all from one sample in a study of PD-1 blockade in classical Hodgkin lymphoma. Repertoires were generated with immunoSEQ multiplex PCR, while TCRdb's copy carries only in-frame clones and drops some. The top ten clones hold less than 0.65% of a sample with about 24,000 clones, 91% of them seen once. What was sequenced was CD4+ T cells from blood. The receptors derive from a human donor with classical Hodgkin lymphoma. Both conserved end residues are part of each CDR3. A D gene is named only where the DNA matches it firmly. Clone size appears in some rows only: once, few, many, or a class for an expanded clone.

clone_size,v_call,j_call,cdr3_length,d_call,cdr3_aa,cdr3_nt
-,TRBV11-1,TRBJ2-7,15,-,CASSPLAWSSYEQYF,TGTGCCAGCAGCCCCTTGGCGTGGAGCTCCTACGAGCAGTACTTC
-,TRBV20-1,TRBJ1-2,10,-,CNARTGGYTF,TGCAATGCTAGGACTGGAGGCTACACCTTC
-,TRBV7-9,TRBJ2-7,13,-,CASSRGFAYEQYF,TGTGCCAGCAGCCGCGGGTTCGCCTACGAGCAGTACTTC
-,TRBV21-1,TRBJ1-2,13,-,CASSKRPGHGYTF,TGTGCCAGCAGCAAACGTCCCGGGCATGGCTACACCTTC
-,TRBV4-3,TRBJ2-2,15,-,CASSQALRDTGELFF,TGCGCCAGCAGCCAAGCCTTAAGGGACACCGGGGAGCTGTTTTTT
-,TRBV7-7,TRBJ2-2,15,-,CASSPGQGGTGELFF,TGTGCCAGCAGCCCTGGGCAGGGCGGAACCGGGGAGCTGTTTTTT
once,TRBV11-1,TRBJ2-1,16,TRBD1,CASSNRWGQGANEQFF,TGTGCCAGCAGCAACCGGTGGGGACAGGGGGCGAATGAGCAGTTCTTC
-,TRBV7-9,TRBJ1-5,13,-,CASSPDGNQPQHF,TGTGCCAGCAGCCCGGACGGGAATCAGCCCCAGCATTTT
-,TRBV9,TRBJ2-4,13,-,CASSPRPRNIQYF,TGTGCCAGCAGCCCTCGCCCTCGGAACATTCAGTACTTC
-,TRBV19,TRBJ2-2,13,TRBD2,CARGGRDTGELFF,TGTGCCAGGGGAGGGAGAGACACCGGGGAGCTGTTTTTT
-,TRBV7-3,TRBJ2-7,14,-,CASSLSSGPYEQYF,TGTGCCAGCAGCTTAAGCAGCGGGCCCTACGAGCAGTACTTC
-,TRBV7-7,TRBJ2-1,13,-,CASSKGALDEQFF,TGTGCCAGCAGCAAAGGGGCCCTCGATGAGCAGTTCTTC
-,TRBV7-9,TRBJ2-2,15,TRBD1,CASSPRQGQAGELFF,TGTGCCAGCAGCCCCCGACAGGGCCAGGCCGGGGAGCTGTTTTTT
-,TRBV18,TRBJ2-5,15,TRBD1,CASSPGADRWETQYF,TGTGCCAGCTCACCAGGGGCGGACAGGTGGGAGACCCAGTACTTC
-,TRBV2,TRBJ2-7,14,TRBD1,CASRKTGLGYEQYF,TGTGCCAGCAGAAAGACAGGGCTTGGGTACGAGCAGTACTTC
once,TRBV4-1,TRBJ2-1,16,TRBD2,CASSQVRGRGGLEQFF,TGCGCCAGCAGCCAAGTTAGGGGCCGGGGGGGCCTTGAGCAGTTCTTC
-,TRBV9,TRBJ2-2,15,TRBD2,CASSVATGGTGELFF,TGTGCCAGCAGCGTAGCTACGGGAGGGACCGGGGAGCTGTTTTTT
-,TRBV15,TRBJ1-5,16,-,CATSRTSTGLYQPQHF,TGTGCCACCAGCAGAACGTCTACAGGGCTTTATCAGCCCCAGCATTTT
-,TRBV6-6,TRBJ2-3,15,TRBD2,CASSPGGWEADTQYF,TGTGCCAGCAGCCCCGGGGGGTGGGAGGCAGATACGCAGTATTTT
once,TRBV5-1,TRBJ2-2,15,-,CASSLGPREAGELFF,TGCGCCAGCAGCTTGGGCCCCAGGGAGGCCGGGGAGCTGTTTTTT
-,TRBV9,TRBJ2-3,14,-,CASSAAGKTDTQYF,TGTGCCAGCAGCGCGGCAGGGAAAACAGATACGCAGTATTTT
-,TRBV28,TRBJ2-7,14,TRBD1,CASSPGTGDHEQYF,TGTGCCAGCAGTCCCGGGACAGGGGACCACGAGCAGTACTTC
-,TRBV9,TRBJ2-3,14,-,CASSVNSGQDTQYF,TGTGCCAGCAGCGTAAACTCCGGGCAGGATACGCAGTATTTT
-,TRBV7-2,TRBJ2-5,15,-,CASSTFQGTQETQYF,TGTGCCAGCAGTACCTTCCAGGGGACTCAAGAGACCCAGTACTTC
-,TRBV5-1,TRBJ2-2,16,TRBD1,CASSPRQGDATGELFF,TGCGCCAGCAGCCCCCGACAGGGGGATGCGACCGGGGAGCTGTTTTTT
-,TRBV2,TRBJ2-3,15,-,CASRQKSGSTDTQYF,TGTGCCAGCAGGCAAAAAAGCGGTAGCACAGATACGCAGTATTTT
-,TRBV5-6,TRBJ2-3,16,-,CASTLPPVLGTDTQYF,TGTGCCAGCACCCTCCCCCCGGTTTTGGGCACAGATACGCAGTATTTT
-,TRBV18,TRBJ2-3,18,TRBD2,CASSPAPSPAGIVYTQYF,TGTGCCAGCTCACCAGCCCCCTCCCCAGCGGGGATTGTATATACGCAGTATTTT
-,TRBV7-2,TRBJ1-6,15,-,CASSLPPTGRSPLHF,TGTGCCAGCAGCCTCCCTCCTACAGGGCGTTCACCCCTCCACTTT
-,TRBV7-3,TRBJ2-3,16,TRBD2,CASSHPAGGDTDTQYF,TGTGCCAGCAGCCACCCGGCCGGGGGGGACACAGATACGCAGTATTTT
-,TRBV6-6,TRBJ1-6,14,-,CASSYSAGDSPLHF,TGTGCCAGCAGTTACTCGGCAGGGGATTCACCCCTCCACTTT
once,TRBV7-9,TRBJ2-5,15,-,CASSPGQGGMETQYF,TGTGCCAGCAGCCCCGGACAGGGAGGGATGGAGACCCAGTACTTC
-,TRBV2,TRBJ2-5,14,-,CASKIARFRETQYF,TGTGCCAGCAAGATAGCGAGATTCAGGGAGACCCAGTACTTC
-,TRBV7-2,TRBJ2-3,14,-,CASSLSEGRHTQYF,TGTGCCAGCAGCTTATCGGAAGGGAGGCATACGCAGTATTTT
once,TRBV6-5,TRBJ2-2,14,-,CASSWTTNTGELFF,TGTGCCAGCAGTTGGACTACGAACACCGGGGAGCTGTTTTTT
-,TRBV6-5,TRBJ2-7,13,-,CASSWGVFDEQYF,TGTGCCAGCAGCTGGGGGGTGTTCGACGAGCAGTACTTC
once,TRBV7-2,TRBJ2-5,15,-,CASSFRFGGRETQYF,TGTGCCAGCAGCTTTCGGTTTGGGGGGCGGGAGACCCAGTACTTC
-,TRBV19,TRBJ1-1,11,-,CASSWSREAFF,TGTGCCAGTAGTTGGTCTAGGGAAGCTTTCTTT
-,TRBV6-1,TRBJ1-2,15,-,CASTDQGSRSFGYTF,TGTGCCAGCACCGATCAAGGGTCCAGGTCGTTTGGCTACACCTTC
-,TRBV5-1,TRBJ2-3,14,-,CASRQFLSTDTQYF,TGCGCCAGCCGACAATTCCTGAGCACAGATACGCAGTATTTT
-,TRBV7-2,TRBJ2-1,16,-,CASSLWGSGSYNEQFF,TGTGCCAGCAGCTTATGGGGTAGCGGCTCCTACAATGAGCAGTTCTTC
-,TRBV7-9,TRBJ2-1,15,-,CASSLEGASYNEQFF,TGTGCCAGCAGCTTAGAAGGGGCCTCCTACAATGAGCAGTTCTTC
-,TRBV28,TRBJ1-1,14,-,CASSLWWDAAEAFF,TGTGCCAGCAGTTTATGGTGGGACGCTGCTGAAGCTTTCTTT
-,TRBV18,TRBJ2-3,18,TRBD2,CASSPTRLSGGAADTQYF,TGTGCCAGCTCACCAACGAGGCTTAGCGGGGGGGCCGCAGATACGCAGTATTTT
few,TRBV18,TRBJ1-2,13,-,CASSPQEEYGYTF,TGTGCCAGCTCACCACAGGAGGAATATGGCTACACCTTC
-,TRBV27,TRBJ1-1,14,TRBD1,CASSPRDRGGEAFF,TGTGCCAGCAGTCCCCGGGACAGGGGGGGCGAAGCTTTCTTT
few,TRBV7-9,TRBJ1-1,16,TRBD1,CASSFPGRQGNTEAFF,TGTGCCAGCAGCTTCCCAGGGCGACAGGGGAACACTGAAGCTTTCTTT
-,TRBV5-4,TRBJ2-7,13,TRBD2,CASSLSGGLEQYF,TGTGCCAGCAGCTTGAGCGGGGGCCTCGAGCAGTACTTC
-,TRBV7-2,TRBJ1-5,15,-,CASSIIRDSNQPQHF,TGTGCCAGCAGCATTATCCGGGACAGCAATCAGCCCCAGCATTTT